Sequencing of this T cell receptor beta chain was carried out in a study of T cells in Graves' hyperthyroidism and ophthalmopathy. From germline, CDR1 is SGHAT and CDR2 FQNNGV. V lost 4 bases and J lost 0; bases outside the gene matches: 2. The CDR3 contains 14 residues. Study-level results: Also found in blood were most expanded thyroid clonotypes above 0.001.

In this sample, this clonotype turned up many times. The antigen is unknown. Lactation, pregnancy, other autoimmune disease or uncontrolled infection excluded patients. On the basis of clinical symptoms, serum thyroxine and TRAb, thyroid ultrasound and orbital computed tomography, diagnoses were made. The authors took PBMCs from 10 ml fresh peripheral blood. RNA transcripts provided the source from which TCR beta CDR3 regions were amplified. In the first-round RT-PCR of the TCR CDR3, the HTBI primer set was used. One entry per CDR3 protein results from TCRdb running MiXCR on the multiplex PCR reads. This sample has approximately 740,000 distinct CDR3 sequences, with about 15% found just once.

The genes are TRBV11-2 and TRBJ2-7, with 8 bases matching TRBD2. This TCR was recovered from a young woman with Graves' hyperthyroidism. Sequencing was carried out using blood. The CDR3 loop reads CASSYREGSYEQYF. The CDR3 DNA is TGTGCCAGCAGCTACCGGGAGGGCTCCTACGAGCAGTACTTC.